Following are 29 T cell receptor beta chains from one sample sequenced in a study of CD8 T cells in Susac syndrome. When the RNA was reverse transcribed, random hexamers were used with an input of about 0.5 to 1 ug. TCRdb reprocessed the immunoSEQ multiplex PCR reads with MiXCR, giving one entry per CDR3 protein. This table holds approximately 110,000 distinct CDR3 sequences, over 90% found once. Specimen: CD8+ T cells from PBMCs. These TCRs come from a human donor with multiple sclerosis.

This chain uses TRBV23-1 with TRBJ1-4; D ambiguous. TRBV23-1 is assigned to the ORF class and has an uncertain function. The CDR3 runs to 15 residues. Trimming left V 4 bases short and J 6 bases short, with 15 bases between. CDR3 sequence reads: CASSRLCRLDEKLFF. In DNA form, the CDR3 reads TGCGCCAGCAGTCGGTTGTGCAGGCTGGATGAAAAACTGTTTTTT.

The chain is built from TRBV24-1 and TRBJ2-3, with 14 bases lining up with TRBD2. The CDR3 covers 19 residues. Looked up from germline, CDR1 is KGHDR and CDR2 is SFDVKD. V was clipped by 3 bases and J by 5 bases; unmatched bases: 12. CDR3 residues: CATSDLPPGLAGGRDTQYF. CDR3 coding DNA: TGTGCCACCAGTGATCTGCCCCCCGGACTAGCGGGAGGAAGAGATACGCAGTATTTT.

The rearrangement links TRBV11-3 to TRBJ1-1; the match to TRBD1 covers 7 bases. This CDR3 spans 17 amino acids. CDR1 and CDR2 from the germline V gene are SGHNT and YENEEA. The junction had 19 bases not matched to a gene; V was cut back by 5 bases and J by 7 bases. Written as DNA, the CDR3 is TGTGCCAGCAGCGGATCGGGACAGTCAGGCCCCCACCGTGAAGCTTTCTTT. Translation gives CASSGSGQSGPHREAFF. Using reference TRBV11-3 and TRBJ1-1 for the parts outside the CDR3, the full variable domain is EAGVVQSPRYKIIEKKQPVAFWCNPISGHNTLYWYLQNLGQGPELLIRYENEEAVDDSQLPKDRFSAERLKGVDSTLKIQPAELGDSAVYLCASSGSGQSGPHREAFFGQGTRLTVV.

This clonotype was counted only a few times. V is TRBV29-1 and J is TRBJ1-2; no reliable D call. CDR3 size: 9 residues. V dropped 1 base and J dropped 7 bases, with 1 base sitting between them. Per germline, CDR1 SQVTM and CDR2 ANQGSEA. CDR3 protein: CSVEGGYTF. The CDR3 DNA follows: TGCAGCGTTGAAGGTGGCTACACCTTC.

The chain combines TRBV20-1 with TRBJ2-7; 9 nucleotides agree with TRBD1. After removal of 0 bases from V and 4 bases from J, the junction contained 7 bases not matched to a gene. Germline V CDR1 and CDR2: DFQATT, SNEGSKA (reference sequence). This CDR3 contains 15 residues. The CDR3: CSARDITGTGYEQYF. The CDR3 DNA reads TGCAGTGCTAGAGATATTACCGGGACAGGGTACGAGCAGTACTTC.

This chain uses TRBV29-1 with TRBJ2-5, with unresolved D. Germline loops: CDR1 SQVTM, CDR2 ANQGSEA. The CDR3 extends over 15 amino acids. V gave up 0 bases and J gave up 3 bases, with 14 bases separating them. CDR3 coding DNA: TGCAGCGTTGAAGATCGGCTGGGCAAGAAAGAGACCCAGTACTTC. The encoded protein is CSVEDRLGKKETQYF.

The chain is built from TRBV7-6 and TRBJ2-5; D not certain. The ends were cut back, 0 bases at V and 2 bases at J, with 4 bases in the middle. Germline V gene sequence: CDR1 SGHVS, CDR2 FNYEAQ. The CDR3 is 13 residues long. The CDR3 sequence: CASSLAVQETQYF. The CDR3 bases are TGTGCCAGCAGCTTAGCGGTGCAAGAGACCCAGTACTTC.

For the CDR3, the DNA is TGCGCCAGCAGTTTATCTCATCGAGGACCCTTCAGACCATACTACGAGCAGTACGTC. Its translation is CASSLSHRGPFRPYYEQYV. V is TRBV23-1 and J is TRBJ2-7; no clear D gene. TRBV23-1 is recorded as an ORF, its role being uncertain. Trimming removed 5 bases from V and 3 bases from J, with 29 bases in between. The CDR3 is 19 residues long.

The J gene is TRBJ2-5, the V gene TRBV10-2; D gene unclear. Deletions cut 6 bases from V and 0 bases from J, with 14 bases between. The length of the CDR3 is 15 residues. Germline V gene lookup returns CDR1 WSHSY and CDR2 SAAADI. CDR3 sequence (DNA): TGCGCCAGCAGGTCACGCACCCTTAACCAAGAGACCCAGTACTTC. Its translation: CASRSRTLNQETQYF.

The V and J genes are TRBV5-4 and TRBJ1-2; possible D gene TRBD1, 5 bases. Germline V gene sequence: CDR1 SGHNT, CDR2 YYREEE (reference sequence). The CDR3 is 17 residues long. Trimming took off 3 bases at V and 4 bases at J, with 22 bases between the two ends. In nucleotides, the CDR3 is TGTGCCAGCAGCTCCTCCAGGGCAAGCGCTGCGGCCTATGGCTACACCTTC. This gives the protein CASSSSRASAAAYGYTF.

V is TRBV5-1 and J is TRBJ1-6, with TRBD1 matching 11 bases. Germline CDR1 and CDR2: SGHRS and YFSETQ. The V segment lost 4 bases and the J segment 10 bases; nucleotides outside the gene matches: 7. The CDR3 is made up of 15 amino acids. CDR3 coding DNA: TGCGCCAGCAGCCCGGCGGGACAGGGGGGCTCACCCCTCCACTTT. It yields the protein CASSPAGQGGSPLHF.

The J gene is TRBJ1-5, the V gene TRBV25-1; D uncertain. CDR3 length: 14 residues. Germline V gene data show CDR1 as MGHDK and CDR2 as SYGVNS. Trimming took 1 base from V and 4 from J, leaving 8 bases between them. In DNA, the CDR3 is TGTGCCAGCAGTGAATGGGCCCTAAATCAGCCCCAGCATTTT. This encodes CASSEWALNQPQHF.

The CDR3 bases are TGTGCCAGCAGCTTAATCAGTCATCGCGGGGAGCTGTTTTTT. Translating gives CASSLISHRGELFF. The chain is built from TRBV7-9 and TRBJ2-2; D is ambiguous. The CDR3 totals 14 residues. CDR1 is SEHNR and CDR2 is FQNEAQ in the germline V gene (reference sequence). Trimming pared 2 bases from V and 7 bases from J, leaving 11 bases between.

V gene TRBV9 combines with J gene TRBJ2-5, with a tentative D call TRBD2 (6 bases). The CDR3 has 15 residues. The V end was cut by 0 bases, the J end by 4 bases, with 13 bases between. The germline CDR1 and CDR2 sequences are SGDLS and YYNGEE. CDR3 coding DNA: TGTGCCAGCAGCGTAGCTGGGACTGGCAGAGAGACCCAGTACTTC. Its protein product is CASSVAGTGRETQYF.

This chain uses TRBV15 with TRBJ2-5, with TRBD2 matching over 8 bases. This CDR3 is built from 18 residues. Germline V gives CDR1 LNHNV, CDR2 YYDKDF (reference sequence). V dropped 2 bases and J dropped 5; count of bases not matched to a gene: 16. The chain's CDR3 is CATSRYGPREGGLETQYF. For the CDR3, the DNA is TGTGCCACCAGCAGATACGGTCCCCGGGAGGGGGGCTTGGAGACCCAGTACTTC.

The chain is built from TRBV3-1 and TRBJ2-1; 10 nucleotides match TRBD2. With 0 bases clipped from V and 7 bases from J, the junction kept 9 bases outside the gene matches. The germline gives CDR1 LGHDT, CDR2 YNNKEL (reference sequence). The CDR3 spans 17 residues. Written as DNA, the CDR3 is TGTGCCAGCAGCCAAGAACCCCTAGCGGGAGAAGATAATGAGCAGTTCTTC. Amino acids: CASSQEPLAGEDNEQFF.

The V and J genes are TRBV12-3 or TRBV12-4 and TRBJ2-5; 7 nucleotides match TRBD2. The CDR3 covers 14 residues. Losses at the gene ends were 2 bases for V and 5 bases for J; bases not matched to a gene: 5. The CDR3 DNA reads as TGTGCCAGCAGTTTACGGGGGGACCCTGAGACCCAGTACTTC. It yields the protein CASSLRGDPETQYF.

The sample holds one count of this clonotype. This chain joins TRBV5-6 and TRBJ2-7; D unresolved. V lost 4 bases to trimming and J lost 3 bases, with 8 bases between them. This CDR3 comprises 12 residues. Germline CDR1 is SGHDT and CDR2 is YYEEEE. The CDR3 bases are TGTGCCAGCAGCCTCGACAACTACGAGCAGTACGTC. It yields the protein CASSLDNYEQYV.

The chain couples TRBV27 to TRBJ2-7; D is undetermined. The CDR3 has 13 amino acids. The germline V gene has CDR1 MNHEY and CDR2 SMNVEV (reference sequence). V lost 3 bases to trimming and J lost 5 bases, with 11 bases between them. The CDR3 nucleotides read TGTGCCAGCAGTTTCTCCAGAATAAACGAGCAGTACTTC. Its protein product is CASSFSRINEQYF.

This CDR3 is CSVEPGDRAGNEQFF. The CDR3 DNA reads TGCAGCGTTGAACCCGGGGACAGGGCGGGGAATGAGCAGTTCTTC. This rearrangement joins TRBV29-1 to TRBJ2-1, with 9 bases that match TRBD1. Germline values: CDR1 SQVTM, CDR2 ANQGSEA. The CDR3 has 15 amino acids. V lost 2 bases to trimming and J lost 7 bases; unmatched junction nucleotides: 9.

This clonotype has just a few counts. This chain's CDR3 is CASSQLRDSSYEQYF. As DNA, the CDR3 is TGCGCCAGCAGCCAACTCCGGGACAGCTCCTACGAGCAGTACTTC. The chain has TRBV4-1 and TRBJ2-7, with 7 bases aligning to TRBD1. The J segment lost 0 bases and the V segment lost 2 bases, leaving 4 bases of the junction unmatched. Germline CDR1 and CDR2: MGHRA and YSYEKL. The CDR3 has 15 residues.

The CDR3 nucleotides are TGTGCCAGCAGCCTCAAGAAGGACGGGGGGGTAGATACGCAGTATTTT. Protein product: CASSLKKDGGVDTQYF. The gene calls are TRBV9 and TRBJ2-3, with 8 bases matching TRBD2. This CDR3 is 16 amino acids long. The junction had 12 bases not matched to a gene; V was cut back by 4 bases and J by 5 bases. In germline, CDR1 is SGDLS, CDR2 YYNGEE. Full variable domain (remainder filled in from reference TRBV9 and TRBJ2-3): DSGVTQTPKHLITATGQRVTLRCSPRSGDLSVYWYQQSLDQGLQFLIQYYNGEERAKGNILERFSAQQFPDLHSELNLSSLELGDSALYFCASSLKKDGGVDTQYFGPGTRLTVL.

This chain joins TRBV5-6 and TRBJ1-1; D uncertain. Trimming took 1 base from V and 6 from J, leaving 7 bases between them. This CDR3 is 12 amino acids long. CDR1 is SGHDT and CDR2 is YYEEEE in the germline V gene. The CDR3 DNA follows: TGTGCCAGCAGCTTGAAGGGAGCTGAAGCTTTCTTT. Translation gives CASSLKGAEAFF.

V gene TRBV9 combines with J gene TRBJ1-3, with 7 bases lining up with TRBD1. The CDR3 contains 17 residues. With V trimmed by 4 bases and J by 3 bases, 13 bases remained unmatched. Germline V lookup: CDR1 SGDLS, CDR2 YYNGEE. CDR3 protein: CASSPRTGAHNGNTIYF. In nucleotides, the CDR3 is TGTGCCAGCAGCCCTCGGACAGGCGCACACAATGGAAACACCATATATTTT.

The CDR3 sequence is CASSAPPGALRVVETQYF. CDR3 nucleotide sequence: TGTGCCAGCAGTGCCCCCCCAGGGGCGCTCCGAGTTGTTGAGACCCAGTACTTC. The rearrangement joins TRBV6-1 to TRBJ2-5; D may be TRBD1 (6 bases). This CDR3 is built from 18 residues. The V end lost 4 bases, the J end lost 5 bases, and 26 bases lay between the germline ends. Germline V lookup: CDR1 MNHNS, CDR2 SASEGT.

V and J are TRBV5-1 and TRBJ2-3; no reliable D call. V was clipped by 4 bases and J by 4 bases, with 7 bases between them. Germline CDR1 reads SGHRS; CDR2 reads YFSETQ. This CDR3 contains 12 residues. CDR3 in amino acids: CASSQRADTQYF. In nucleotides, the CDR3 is TGCGCCAGCAGCCAAAGAGCAGATACGCAGTATTTT.

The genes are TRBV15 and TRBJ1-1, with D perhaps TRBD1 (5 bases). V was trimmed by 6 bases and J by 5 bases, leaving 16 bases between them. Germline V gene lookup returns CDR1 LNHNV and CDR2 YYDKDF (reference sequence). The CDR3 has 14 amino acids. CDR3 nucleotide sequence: TGTGCCACCAGAACCGGCGCGGGGGGGACTGAAGCTTTCTTT. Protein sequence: CATRTGAGGTEAFF.

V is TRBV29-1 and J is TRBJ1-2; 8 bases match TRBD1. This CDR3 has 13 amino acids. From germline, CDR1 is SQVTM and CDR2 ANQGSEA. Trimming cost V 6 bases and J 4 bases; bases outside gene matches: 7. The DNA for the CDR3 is TGCAGCGTACCCGGACAGGGCAGCTATGGCTACACCTTC. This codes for CSVPGQGSYGYTF.

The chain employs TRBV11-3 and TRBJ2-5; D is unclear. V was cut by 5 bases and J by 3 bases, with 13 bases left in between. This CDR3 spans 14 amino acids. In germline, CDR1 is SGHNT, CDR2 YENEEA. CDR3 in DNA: TGTGCCAGCAGCCCCCCCGGTTTGAAAGAGACCCAGTACTTC. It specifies CASSPPGLKETQYF. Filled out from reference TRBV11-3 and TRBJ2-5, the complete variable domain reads EAGVVQSPRYKIIEKKQPVAFWCNPISGHNTLYWYLQNLGQGPELLIRYENEEAVDDSQLPKDRFSAERLKGVDSTLKIQPAELGDSAVYLCASSPPGLKETQYFGPGTRLLVL.